These 8 T cell receptor beta chains share one sample of origin, sequenced in a study of blood T cell repertoires in COVID-19. Using immunoSEQ multiplex PCR, the repertoire was profiled, and TCRdb retains in-frame clones only, with some absent. This sample has some 53,000 clones, with approximately 84% found just once. Sequencing used peripheral blood. The origin of the receptors is a human donor with active COVID-19. The donor label of this sample is uncertain.

The V and J genes are TRBV7-2 and TRBJ1-1, with D perhaps matching TRBD1 (6 bases). Trimming stripped 2 bases from V and 7 bases from J, with 23 bases between. The germline gives CDR1 SGHTA, CDR2 FQGNSA. The length of the CDR3 is 17 residues. The CDR3 nucleotides read TGTGCCAGCAGCTTACGAGCCTATCGTGGGGGCGAGAATGAAGCTTTCTTT. Protein sequence: CASSLRAYRGGENEAFF.

The V call is TRBV3-1 (or the pseudogene TRBV3-2), the J call TRBJ2-1, with D possibly being TRBD2 (7 bases). The CDR3 totals 15 residues. Germline CDR1 and CDR2: LGHDT and YNNKEL (reference sequence). Trimming left V 9 bases short and J 8 bases short, with 23 bases between. Written as DNA, the CDR3 is TGTGCCAGGGCAGAGGGGGGGGCTTTCTCCCATGAGCAGTTCTTC. Protein sequence: CARAEGGAFSHEQFF.

V usage is TRBV19 and J usage is TRBJ1-1, with D uncertain. Trimming took 4 bases from V and 4 from J, leaving 13 bases between them. Germline CDR1 reads LNHDA; CDR2 reads SQIVND (reference sequence). The CDR3 extends over 14 amino acids. CDR3 coding DNA: TGTGCCAGTAGTACCTTAGTGGGAGGCACTGAAGCTTTCTTT. Translating gives CASSTLVGGTEAFF.

V is TRBV18 and J is TRBJ2-7; perhaps TRBD2 as D (5 bases). The V end lost 6 bases, the J end lost 3 bases, and 18 bases lay between the germline ends. CDR3 length equals 15 residues. CDR1 and CDR2 (germline): KGHSH, LQKENI. DNA of the CDR3: TGTGCCAGCTCGAGGGCTGGAAGTTCCGACTACGAGCAGTACTTC. Protein: CASSRAGSSDYEQYF.

This chain uses TRBV11-2 with TRBJ2-7, with D tentatively TRBD1 (6 bases). V was trimmed by 3 bases and J by 0 bases, leaving 15 bases between them. Per germline, CDR1 SGHAT and CDR2 FQNNGV. The CDR3 totals 16 residues. The DNA for the CDR3 is TGTGCCAGCAGCTTCGCGTACAGGGCTAGCTCCTACGAGCAGTACTTC. This codes for CASSFAYRASSYEQYF.

V is TRBV7-2 and J is TRBJ1-1, with a tentative D call TRBD1 (6 bases). This CDR3 has 13 amino acids. The ends were cut back, 4 bases at V and 10 bases at J, with 16 bases in the middle. Germline V gene data show CDR1 as SGHTA and CDR2 as FQGNSA. The CDR3 loop reads CASSSDHRAIAFF. The CDR3 DNA reads as TGTGCCAGCAGCTCCGATCACAGGGCCATAGCTTTCTTT.

This chain joins TRBV5-1 and TRBJ1-1; TRBD1 might be the D (6 bases). Germline V gene data show CDR1 as SGHRS and CDR2 as YFSETQ. The CDR3 covers 16 residues. Trimming shortened V by 0 bases and J by 0 bases, and 12 bases separated the two germline ends. Written as DNA, the CDR3 is TGCGCCAGCAGCTTGGAGCTGGGACATGTGAACACTGAAGCTTTCTTT. This encodes CASSLELGHVNTEAFF.

A single count supports this clone. The gene calls are TRBV12-3 or TRBV12-4 and TRBJ2-7; D gene ambiguous. Between the trimmed V and J ends, which lost 5 bases and 2 bases, there was a span of 7 bases. The CDR3 spans 12 residues. The CDR3, as DNA: TGTGCCAGCAGTCCCCTCGCCTACGAGCAGTACTTC. It yields the protein CASSPLAYEQYF.